This record looks at one TCR beta chain sequence and its context. This entry comes from a study of blood T cell repertoires in COVID-19. Overall study context: Samples representing acute and convalescent COVID-19 were sourced from the United States, Italy and Spain. Nucleic acid was either cDNA or gDNA, and it came from T cells, B-cell-depleted T cells, or PBMCs.

Under the authors' procedure: How many nucleated cells were present was estimated from reference gene primer amplification. Assay used: immunoSEQ multiplex PCR; TCRdb lists only in-frame clones, some missing. Clone size and the V and J calls come from that table; the DNA yielded D and trimming. The sample records about 300,000 clones, 75% to 95% being singletons. The CDR3 covers 15 residues. Deletions cut 3 bases from V and 7 bases from J, with 18 bases between. The V gene's germline CDR1 is GTSNPN and CDR2 SVGIG (reference sequence). Seattle enrolled patients during active infection and tracked them longitudinally.

The sample was peripheral blood. The chain joins TRBV30 to TRBJ2-2; D perhaps matches TRBD1 (5 bases). The receptor was derived from a woman between 25 and 40 years old with COVID-19, enrolled during active disease. This CDR3 is CAWRSGQSGGGELFF. DNA for the CDR3: TGTGCCTGGAGGTCAGGGCAGTCCGGCGGCGGGGAGCTGTTTTTT. Variable domain in full (rest from reference TRBV30 and TRBJ2-2): SQTIHQWPATLVQPVGSPLSLECTVEGTSNPNLYWYRQAAGRGLQLLFYSVGIGQISSEVPQNLSASRPQDRQFILSSKKLLLSDSGFYLCAWRSGQSGGGELFFGEGSRLTVL.